This T cell receptor (beta chain) was documented in a study of human T cells and chemical hapten exposure. This clonotype was detected ten times or more. One entry per CDR3 protein results from TCRdb running MiXCR on the RACE reads. The sample has about 53,000 distinct CDR3 sequences, 9.9% seen once. The time point denotes: pre-sensitization, week 0. As for treatment: therapeutic diphenylcyclopropenone sensitization with weekly scalp DPC. Researchers sampled blood before each patch test went on. Per germline, CDR1 SGHVS and CDR2 FNYEAQ. The CDR3 loop spans 14 amino acids. Between the trimmed V and J ends, which lost 6 bases and 5 bases, there was a span of 14 bases.

The TCR sequence derives from a man in his forties or fifties with alopecia areata. Some clones in this sample may be carry-over from other donors' samples. The chain has TRBV7-6 and TRBJ2-1; no reliable D call. This material consisted of whole blood, taken in connection with sensitization to the hapten diphenylcyclopropenone (DPC). The CDR3 nucleotides are TGTGCCAGCAGTTATAGCCCCCCCGACAATGAGCAGTTCTTC. Protein: CASSYSPPDNEQFF.